Listed below are T cell receptor beta chains from one sample, sequenced in a study of shared clonotypes between healthy human individuals. Here immunoSEQ multiplex PCR was the method, and the copy in TCRdb shows in-frame clones only, minus some. The data hold some 1,100,000 clones, with 75% to 80% observed a single time. The sample taken for sequencing was memory CD4+ T cells from PBMCs. Receptors originate from a man between 18 and 29 years old in good health. Some clones in this sample may be carry-over from other donors' samples. Both conserved end residues are part of each CDR3. The D gene is left open where the match is weak. The size field is filled for only some rows; it gives once, few, many or a size class.

16 TRBJ1-5 TRBV4-1 - - CASSQDGGWSNQPQHF TGCGCCAGCAGCCAAGATGGAGGTTGGAGCAATCAGCCCCAGCATTTT
13 TRBJ2-6 TRBV7-3 - - CASSFSGANVLTF TGTGCCAGCAGCTTCTCTGGGGCCAACGTCCTGACTTTC
18 TRBJ2-1 TRBV15 TRBD2 once CATSRGSKPAGRADEQFF TGTGCCACCAGCAGAGGATCCAAGCCGGCCGGGAGGGCCGATGAGCAGTTCTTC
14 TRBJ2-1 TRBV14 - - CASSYTGWYDEQFF TGTGCCAGCAGCTATACAGGGTGGTACGATGAGCAGTTCTTC
13 TRBJ2-1 TRBV6-1 - few CASSTSVNNEQFF -
14 TRBJ1-2 TRBV28 TRBD1 - CASSSGGAGSGYTF TGTGCCAGCAGTTCAGGGGGCGCGGGGTCTGGCTACACCTTC
14 TRBJ1-4 TRBV18 - - CASSRNREGEKLFF TGTGCCAGCTCACGGAACAGGGAGGGCGAAAAACTGTTTTTT
15 TRBJ2-4 TRBV10-3 - - CAISAPGQGRNIQYF TGTGCCATCAGTGCCCCCGGGCAGGGGAGAAACATTCAGTACTTC
15 TRBJ2-7 TRBV11-2 - once CASSLDLYFSYEQYF TGTGCCAGCAGCTTAGATCTGTACTTCTCCTACGAGCAGTACTTC
15 TRBJ2-3 TRBV5-1 TRBD2 - CASSNPSGTADTQYF TGCGCCAGCAGTAATCCTAGCGGGACGGCAGATACGCAGTATTTT
14 TRBJ2-2 TRBV5-5 - - CASSLGPNAGELFF TGTGCCAGCAGCTTGGGGCCTAACGCCGGGGAGCTGTTTTTT
20 TRBJ2-2 TRBV28 TRBD2 - CASSYPPVGSGRENTGELFF TGTGCCAGCAGTTACCCCCCCGTGGGTAGCGGGAGGGAGAACACCGGGGAGCTGTTTTTT
15 TRBJ1-5 TRBV9 - once CASSVGGGGNQPQHF TGTGCCAGCAGCGTGGGTGGGGGCGGCAATCAGCCCCAGCATTTT
14 TRBJ1-1 TRBV6-6 - - CAFPRARVNTEAFF TGTGCCTTTCCGAGGGCCAGGGTGAACACTGAAGCTTTCTTT
15 TRBJ2-5 TRBV18 TRBD2 - CASSAIVTGGETQYF TGTGCCAGCTCGGCTATAGTGACGGGAGGCGAGACCCAGTACTTC
13 TRBJ1-1 TRBV5-1 - - CASSLEGETEAFF TGCGCCAGCAGCTTGGAGGGAGAAACTGAAGCTTTCTTT
16 TRBJ1-2 TRBV11-2 - - CASRGTALRANYGYTF TGTGCCAGCAGGGGCACAGCTTTACGAGCTAACTATGGCTACACCTTC
18 TRBJ2-1 TRBV11-3 TRBD2 once CASSLGGMGLAAYNEQFF TGTGCCAGCAGCTTAGGAGGTATGGGACTAGCGGCTTACAATGAGCAGTTCTTC
14 TRBJ2-1 TRBV5-1 - - CASSLFTPLGEQFF TGCGCCAGCAGCTTGTTTACCCCATTGGGTGAGCAGTTCTTC
13 TRBJ2-2 TRBV27 - - CASSFMGPGELFF TGTGCCAGCAGTTTTATGGGCCCCGGGGAGCTGTTTTTT
14 TRBJ1-1 TRBV7-2 - few CASSLVGGDTEAFF TGTGCCAGCAGCTTAGTGGGCGGGGACACTGAAGCTTTCTTT
15 TRBJ2-5 TRBV30 TRBD2 - CAFHTTSGSAETQYF TGTGCCTTCCATACAACTAGCGGGAGCGCCGAGACCCAGTACTTC